This TCR beta chain was recorded in a study of blood T cell repertoires in COVID-19. Overall study: T cells, B-cell-depleted T cells, or PBMCs supplied cDNA or gDNA.

Authors' analysis steps: From reference gene primer amplification, estimates of nucleated cell counts were derived. Sequenced by immunoSEQ multiplex PCR; TCRdb stores in-frame clones only, minus some. The DNA was the basis for D and trimming; V, J and clone size are from that table. The table includes about 260,000 clones, about 89% detected once. This CDR3 has 14 residues. Trimming took off 5 bases at V and 1 base at J, with 12 bases between the two ends. The germline V gene encodes CDR1 LNHNV and CDR2 YYDKDF (reference sequence). Sequencing was done on a sample of peripheral blood. The chain joins TRBV15 to TRBJ2-7; TRBD1 might be the D (6 bases). The receptor's source is a man in his forties or fifties who had recovered from COVID-19. The CDR3 DNA follows: TGTGCCACCAGCTGGTTCAGGGGTTCCTACGAGCAGTACTTC. Translated, it gives CATSWFRGSYEQYF.